The next 24 T cell receptor beta chains were all read from a single sample in a study of T cell repertoires in cytomegalovirus infection. Using its own MiXCR run on the reads, TCRdb lists one record per CDR3 protein. Of roughly 720,000 distinct CDR3 sequences in the sample, 35% to 45% were seen once. Source material: PBMCs. The origin of the receptors is a human donor in good health (CMV status not recorded). Some clones in this sample may be carry-over from other donors' samples.

About this clonotype itself: An end of the junction differs from the germline gene, which may be a read error. The chain combines TRBV2 with TRBJ2-1; D uncertain. Germline CDR1 and CDR2: SNHLY and FYNNEI. The CDR3 extends over 15 amino acids. The chain's CDR3 is CASSQASSSYNEQFF. The CDR3 DNA is TGTGCCAGCAGTCAAGCGTCTAGCTCCTACAATGAGCAGTTCTTC.

The table lists this clonotype with many counts. The CDR3 nucleotides read TGTGCCAGCAGCCAGGGACAGGCGACCTTGTACACTGAAGCTTTCTTT. Translated, it gives CASSQGQATLYTEAFF. The chain has TRBV7-8 and TRBJ1-1; TRBD1 aligns across 8 bases. Germline CDR1 and CDR2: SGHVS and FQNEAQ. V gave up 5 bases and J gave up 3 bases; unmatched junction bases: 11. The CDR3 is 16 residues long.

The J gene is TRBJ1-1, the V gene TRBV29-1; no clear D. This CDR3 has 13 residues. Germline values: CDR1 SQVTM, CDR2 ANQGSEA. V lost 4 bases and J 2 bases, leaving 11 bases between the germline ends. In nucleotides, the CDR3 is TGCAGCGTTGCTGCCGGGGTAAACACTGAAGCTTTCTTT. Its translation is CSVAAGVNTEAFF.

The V call is TRBV5-1, the J call TRBJ2-1; 7 nucleotides line up with TRBD1. Germline V gene sequence: CDR1 SGHRS, CDR2 YFSETQ. This CDR3 comprises 16 residues. After removal of 0 bases from V and 3 bases from J, the junction contained 6 bases not matched to a gene. As DNA, the CDR3 is TGCGCCAGCAGCTTGGGGTCAGGGGGTATCTACAATGAGCAGTTCTTC. This gives the protein CASSLGSGGIYNEQFF.

The chain couples TRBV27 to TRBJ2-3; 10 positions agree with TRBD2. CDR1 is MNHEY, CDR2 SMNVEV, per germline (reference sequence). This CDR3 contains 16 residues. The J segment lost 2 bases and the V segment lost 5 bases, leaving 7 bases of the junction unmatched. DNA of the CDR3: TGTGCCAGCAGTGACTATAGCGGGGGGTTCACAGATACGCAGTATTTT. It translates to CASSDYSGGFTDTQYF.

The chain is built from TRBV6-4 and TRBJ1-2; D uncertain. Germline V CDR1 and CDR2: MRHNA, SNTAGT. This CDR3 region has 13 residues. The V end lost 9 bases, the J end lost 1 base, and 12 bases lay between the germline ends. CDR3 region: CARQRRLNYGYTF. The CDR3 DNA is TGTGCCAGACAGAGGAGACTTAACTATGGCTACACCTTC.

This chain uses TRBV12-3 or TRBV12-4 with TRBJ1-3; 9 positions match TRBD1. The V gene end was trimmed by 6 bases and the J gene end by 3 bases; junction bases not matched to a gene: 9. The CDR3 has 16 amino acids. This chain's CDR3 is CASRNSGTGIGNTIYF. The DNA of the CDR3 is TGTGCCAGCAGAAATTCCGGGACAGGGATTGGAAACACCATATATTTT.

The rearrangement uses TRBV20-1 and TRBJ1-5, with TRBD1 as a possible D gene (5 bases). This CDR3 comprises 15 residues. Trimming shortened V by 6 bases and J by 2 bases, and 17 bases separated the two germline ends. Germline-derived CDR1 and CDR2 are DFQATT and SNEGSKA (reference sequence). The CDR3 sequence: CSAKGRDLGNQPQHF. The CDR3 DNA reads as TGCAGTGCCAAAGGACGGGACTTAGGCAATCAGCCCCAGCATTTT.

V usage is TRBV12-3 or TRBV12-4 and J usage is TRBJ2-4; D is uncertain. V shed 3 bases and J shed 3 bases, with 15 bases lying between them. There are 16 residues in the CDR3. CDR3 region: CASSLWVFLFKNIQYF. CDR3 DNA: TGTGCCAGCAGTTTGTGGGTATTTTTGTTCAAAAACATTCAGTACTTC.

This clonotype was seen only a few times. J is TRBJ2-7 and V is TRBV11-2; either TRBD1 or TRBD2 may supply D (5 bases each). This CDR3 has 14 residues. Germline-derived CDR1 and CDR2 are SGHAT and FQNNGV. Trimming cost V 1 base and J 3 bases, with 10 bases left between them. CDR3 residues: CASSLGDGNYEQYF. CDR3 DNA: TGTGCCAGCAGCTTAGGGGACGGGAACTACGAGCAGTACTTC.

The table lists this clonotype with a few counts. This chain uses TRBV6-6 with TRBJ2-7, with 8 bases aligning to TRBD1. The CDR3 contains 16 residues. With V trimmed by 2 bases and J by 3 bases, 9 bases remained unmatched. CDR1 is MNHNY and CDR2 is SVGAGI in the germline V gene (reference sequence). Here the CDR3 DNA reads TGTGCCAGCAGTTACCAAACCGGGACAGGCTACTACGAGCAGTACTTC. It encodes CASSYQTGTGYYEQYF.

This chain links TRBV7-6 with TRBJ2-7; D uncertain. Trimming removed 1 base at V and 2 bases at J, with 18 bases between. This CDR3 contains 17 residues. Germline V lookup: CDR1 SGHVS, CDR2 FNYEAQ. The CDR3 DNA follows: TGTGCCAGCAGCTTAGACTCGGTAGTGTTTCAAACCTACGAGCAGTACTTC. It yields the protein CASSLDSVVFQTYEQYF.

Of note for this clonotype: A single base separates this from a much larger clone, so it may be a read error. The V gene is TRBV7-6, the J gene TRBJ2-7; 7 nucleotides line up with TRBD1. The CDR3 has 16 residues. Germline V lookup: CDR1 SGHVS, CDR2 FNYEAQ. Trimming at V came to 1 base and at J to 1 base, leaving 7 bases not matched to a gene. CDR3 coding DNA: TGTGCCAGCAGCTTAGAAGGGGGCATACTTTCCTACGAGCAGTACTTC. Protein product: CASSLEGGILSYEQYF.

A few counts support this clonotype. The rearrangement joins TRBV6-1 to TRBJ1-4; a weak D match, TRBD1 (6 bases). Per the germline V gene, CDR1 is MNHNS and CDR2 is SASEGT. The CDR3 spans 15 residues. The V end was cut by 0 bases, the J end by 6 bases, with 11 bases between. The CDR3 reads CASSEAGPGDEKLFF. In DNA, the CDR3 is TGTGCCAGCAGTGAAGCAGGCCCAGGGGATGAAAAACTGTTTTTT.

The CDR3 sequence is CASSIPGIQGYTF. CDR3 in DNA: TGTGCCAGCAGCATCCCCGGGATTCAGGGCTACACCTTC. The chain carries TRBV7-9 and TRBJ1-2; D unclear. V was pared by 5 bases and J by 8 bases, with 15 bases between. The CDR3 sequence is 13 residues long. Germline V gene lookup returns CDR1 SEHNR and CDR2 FQNEAQ (reference sequence).

The chain combines TRBV12-3 or TRBV12-4 with TRBJ2-7, with D perhaps TRBD2 (6 bases). This CDR3 has 15 residues. The ends were cut back, 7 bases at V and 3 bases at J, with 19 bases in the middle. In DNA form, the CDR3 reads TGTGCCAGCACCTCTTCCCGCGGGGTAGGCTACGAGCAGTACTTC. Protein sequence: CASTSSRGVGYEQYF.

Note on this clonotype: Being one base from a much bigger clone, this may be a read error. The V call is TRBV7-2, the J call TRBJ2-2, with D unresolved. This CDR3 is built from 15 residues. The germline CDR1 and CDR2 sequences are SGHTA and FQGNSA. The CDR3 here is CDSSLGLTNTGELFF. CDR3 in DNA: TGTGACAGCAGCCTGGGATTGACGAACACCGGGGAGCTGTTTTTT.

Details on this clonotype: A read error may explain this, as a much larger clone is one base away. V usage is TRBV7-6 and J usage is TRBJ1-1; TRBD1 matches at 7 bases. Germline V gives CDR1 SGHVS, CDR2 FNYEAQ. The CDR3 covers 14 residues. CDR3 in DNA: TGTGCCAGCAGCCCCAAACAGGGGTACACTGAAGCTTTATTT. Translation gives CASSPKQGYTEALF.

The rearrangement uses TRBV6-1 and TRBJ2-7, with 11 positions matching TRBD1. V trimming: 1 base; J trimming: 4 bases; junction bases outside the gene matches: 3. Per the germline V gene, CDR1 is MNHNS and CDR2 is SASEGT. CDR3 length: 15 amino acids. In DNA, the CDR3 is TGTGCCAGCAGTGAAGGGGACAGGGGGGTATACGAGCAGTACTTC. This sequence encodes CASSEGDRGVYEQYF.

The chain links TRBV19 to TRBJ2-1; TRBD1 matches at 7 bases. The junction had 15 bases not matched to a gene; V was cut back by 5 bases and J by 8 bases. Per germline, CDR1 LNHDA and CDR2 SQIVND (reference sequence). The length of the CDR3 is 16 residues. The CDR3 DNA reads TGTGCCAGTAGTGTCCCCGGGACCATCAGGGGGTATGAGCAGTTCTTC. This translates into CASSVPGTIRGYEQFF.

The chain links TRBV6-6 to TRBJ2-1; 12 bases match TRBD2. CDR3 length equals 16 residues. J gave up 11 bases and V 6 bases, and 14 bases lay outside the gene matches. Germline loops: CDR1 MNHNY, CDR2 SVGAGI (reference sequence). The CDR3 here is CASSNPAPSGRGKQFF. The CDR3 DNA sequence: TGTGCCAGCAGCAATCCGGCCCCTAGCGGGAGGGGGAAGCAGTTCTTC.

This clonotype showed up just a few times. The CDR3 protein is CASRTGWGNTGELFF. In DNA form, the CDR3 reads TGTGCCAGCAGGACAGGGTGGGGGAACACCGGGGAGCTGTTTTTT. The chain combines TRBV12-3 or TRBV12-4 with TRBJ2-2, with 7 bases lining up with TRBD1. The CDR3 runs to 15 residues. The junction had 5 bases not matched to a gene; V was cut back by 6 bases and J by 1 base.

This clonotype came up a few times. The DNA for the CDR3 is TGTGCCAGCAGTTACTCGACCTTCGGAGCAACTAATGAAAAACTGTTTTTT. This translates into CASSYSTFGATNEKLFF. The chain joins TRBV6-5 to TRBJ1-4; D is unresolved. The germline CDR1 and CDR2 sequences are MNHEY and SVGAGI. V lost 0 bases to trimming and J lost 0 bases, with 11 bases between them. This CDR3 has 17 residues.

V usage is TRBV27 and J usage is TRBJ2-1, with a possible D match to TRBD2 (6 bases). The CDR3 has 16 amino acids. Germline V CDR1 and CDR2: MNHEY, SMNVEV (reference sequence). Trimming removed 1 base at V and 2 bases at J, with 12 bases between. The CDR3 region is CASSLLGGRAYNEQFF. CDR3 in DNA: TGTGCCAGCAGTTTATTAGGAGGGAGAGCCTACAATGAGCAGTTCTTC.